The 3 T cell receptor beta chains in this list originate from one sample, sequenced in a study of shared clonotypes between healthy human individuals. Method: immunoSEQ multiplex PCR; TCRdb's copy keeps in-frame clones and lacks some. The data contain roughly 700,000 clones, less than 85% of them seen just once; the ten biggest clones take up over 1.5%. Material for sequencing was memory CD4+ T cells sorted from blood. Documented subset: CD45RA-negative fraction. Source of these receptors: a woman between 25 and 40 years old in good health.

The rearrangement links TRBV5-1 to TRBJ1-1, with D maybe TRBD1 (5 bases). The CDR3 length is 15 residues. V was shortened by 7 bases and J by 1 base, with 17 bases between the two germline ends. The germline V gene has CDR1 SGHRS and CDR2 YFSETQ. CDR3 sequence (DNA): TGCGCCAGCGCACCCGACTCGGGGACGAACACTGAAGCTTTCTTT. This translates into CASAPDSGTNTEAFF.

The CDR3 sequence: CASSSPAGSYEQYF. DNA for the CDR3: TGTGCCAGCAGTTCTCCGGCGGGATCCTACGAGCAGTACTTC. The chain joins TRBV6-5 to TRBJ2-7, with D possibly TRBD2 on 6 matching bases. The CDR3 has 14 residues. Trimming shortened V by 4 bases and J by 1 base, and 11 bases separated the two germline ends. From germline, CDR1 is MNHEY and CDR2 SVGAGI.

This chain joins TRBV19 and TRBJ1-5; D is uncertain. The CDR3 totals 15 residues. V gave up 1 base and J gave up 5 bases, with 12 bases separating them. CDR1 is LNHDA and CDR2 is SQIVND in the germline V gene (reference sequence). CDR3: CASSIGSALDQPQHF. DNA of the CDR3: TGTGCCAGTAGTATAGGGTCGGCCCTCGATCAGCCCCAGCATTTT.